This paragraph covers one TCR beta chain sequence. The data derive from a study of blood T cell repertoires in COVID-19. The assay was immunoSEQ multiplex PCR, and TCRdb's table has in-frame clones only and misses some. This sample yields about 170,000 clones, of which roughly 81% are seen a single time; roughly 8% belongs to the top ten. The sequenced sample was peripheral blood. The sequence was obtained from a middle-aged man who had recovered from COVID-19.

The CDR3 sequence is CASSWTSGDEQYF. The CDR3 DNA follows: TGTGCCAGCAGCTGGACTAGCGGGGACGAGCAGTACTTC. J is TRBJ2-7 and V is TRBV5-4; 12 bases align to TRBD2. The CDR3 contains 13 residues. V lost 3 bases and J lost 5; bases outside the gene matches: 0. Per the germline V gene, CDR1 is SGHNT and CDR2 is YYREEE (reference sequence).